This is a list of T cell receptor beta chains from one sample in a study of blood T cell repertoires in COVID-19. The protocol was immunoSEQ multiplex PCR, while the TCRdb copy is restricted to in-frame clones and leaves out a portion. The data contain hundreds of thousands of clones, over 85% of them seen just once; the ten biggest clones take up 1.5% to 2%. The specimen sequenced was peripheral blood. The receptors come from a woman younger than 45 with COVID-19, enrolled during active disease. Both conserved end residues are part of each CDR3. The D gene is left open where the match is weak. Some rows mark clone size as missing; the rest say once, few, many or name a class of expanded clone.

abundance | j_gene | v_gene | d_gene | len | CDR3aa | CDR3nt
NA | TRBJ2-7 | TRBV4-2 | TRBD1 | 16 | CASSHLRQGISYEQYF | TGTGCCAGCAGCCACCTCCGACAGGGGATATCCTACGAGCAGTACTTC
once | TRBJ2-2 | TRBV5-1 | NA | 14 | CASSRDLNTGELFF | TGCGCCAGCAGTCGGGACTTGAACACCGGGGAGCTGTTTTTT
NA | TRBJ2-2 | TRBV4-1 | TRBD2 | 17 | CASSQDLPGRDTGELFF | TGCGCCAGCAGCCAAGATCTCCCAGGGAGGGACACCGGGGAGCTGTTTTTT
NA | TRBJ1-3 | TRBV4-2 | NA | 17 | CASSQGRPASSGNTIYF | TGTGCCAGCAGCCAAGGGAGGCCGGCCAGCTCTGGAAACACCATATATTTT
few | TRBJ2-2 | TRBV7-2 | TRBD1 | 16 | CASRTSGTGATGELFF | TGTGCCAGCAGAACCTCCGGGACAGGGGCCACCGGGGAGCTGTTTTTT
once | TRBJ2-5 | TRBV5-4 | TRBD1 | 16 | CASSPQGPGPQETQYF | TGTGCCAGCAGCCCACAGGGGCCGGGACCGCAAGAGACCCAGTACTTC
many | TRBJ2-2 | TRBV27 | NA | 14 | CASSLGAPTGELFF | TGTGCCAGCAGTTTAGGGGCGCCCACCGGGGAGCTGTTTTTT
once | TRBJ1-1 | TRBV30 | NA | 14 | CAWKQGSLNTEAFF | TGTGCCTGGAAGCAGGGATCACTGAACACTGAAGCTTTCTTT
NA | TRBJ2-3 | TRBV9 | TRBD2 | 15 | CASSVVAGGPDTQYF | TGTGCCAGCAGCGTAGTAGCGGGGGGGCCAGATACGCAGTATTTT
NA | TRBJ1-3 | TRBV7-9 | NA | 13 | CASRSRSGNTIYF | TGTGCCAGCAGGTCCAGGTCTGGAAACACCATATATTTT
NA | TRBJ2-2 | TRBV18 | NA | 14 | CASSPGHNTGELFF | TGTGCCAGCTCGCCCGGACACAACACCGGGGAGCTGTTTTTT
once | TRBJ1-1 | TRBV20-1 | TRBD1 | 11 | CSGQGRTEAFF | TGCAGTGGACAGGGTAGGACTGAAGCTTTCTTT
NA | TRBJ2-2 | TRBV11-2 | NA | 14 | CASSTRQNTGELFF | TGTGCCAGCAGCACGAGACAGAACACCGGGGAGCTGTTTTTT
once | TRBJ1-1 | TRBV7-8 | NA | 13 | CASSSTVAIGAFF | TGTGCCAGCAGCTCGACAGTCGCAATAGGGGCTTTCTTT
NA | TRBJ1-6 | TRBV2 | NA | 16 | CASSPTGSSYNSPLHF | TGTGCCAGCAGTCCGACCGGGAGCTCCTATAATTCACCCCTCCACTTT
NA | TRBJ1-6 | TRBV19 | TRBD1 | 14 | CASRVDRGNSPLHF | TGTGCCAGTAGGGTCGACAGGGGTAATTCACCCCTCCACTTT
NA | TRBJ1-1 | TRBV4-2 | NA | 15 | CASSPGAGLNTEAFF | TGTGCCAGCAGCCCCGGAGCGGGCTTGAACACTGAAGCTTTCTTT
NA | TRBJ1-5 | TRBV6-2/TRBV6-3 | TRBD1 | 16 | CASSYSGQVSNQPQHF | TGTGCCAGCAGTTACTCCGGACAGGTTAGCAATCAGCCCCAGCATTTT
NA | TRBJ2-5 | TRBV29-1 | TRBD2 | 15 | CSVPTGGGPTETQYF | TGCAGCGTCCCAACCGGGGGGGGGCCGACGGAGACCCAGTACTTC
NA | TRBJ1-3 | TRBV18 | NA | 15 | CASSPPLVSGNTIYF | TGTGCCAGCTCACCACCCCTAGTCTCTGGAAACACCATATATTTT
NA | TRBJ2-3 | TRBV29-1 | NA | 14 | CSVEEGASTDTQYF | TGCAGCGTTGAAGAGGGGGCTAGCACAGATACGCAGTATTTT
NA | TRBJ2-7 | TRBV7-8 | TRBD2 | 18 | CASSLRTSGGPLSYEQYF | TGTGCCAGCAGCTTACGGACTAGCGGGGGGCCGCTCTCCTACGAGCAGTACTTC